This T cell receptor beta chain is from a study of T cells in Graves' hyperthyroidism and ophthalmopathy. Study summary: Peripheral blood was acquired at first diagnosis, ahead of any therapy whatsoever.

General study results and limits: From stable hyperthyroidism, ophthalmopathy was set apart by a 13 V-J model. Blood shared most expanded thyroid clonotypes above 0.001.

The length of the CDR3 is 16 residues. Unmatched junction bases numbered 6, after V lost 2 bases and J lost 0 bases. CDR1 and CDR2 (germline): WNHNN, SYGVQD (reference sequence). This clonotype was observed a few times. The antigen remains unidentified. The investigators amplified TCR beta CDR3 regions from RNA transcripts. Primed by the HTBI set, a first-round RT-PCR was run on the TCR CDR3. TCRdb used MiXCR to reprocess the multiplex PCR reads, holding one entry per CDR3 protein. This sample has over 350,000 distinct CDR3 sequences, with roughly 18% found just once. In the ophthalmopathy cohort, Clinical Activity Score was at least 3, NOSPECS grade at least 4, and duration under 3 months.

Sequencing used blood. This receptor was obtained from a man between 18 and 35 years old with Graves' ophthalmopathy. The rearrangement uses TRBV10-1 and TRBJ2-7, with 8 positions matching TRBD2. DNA for the CDR3: TGCGCCAGCAGTGAGGGGACCGGGACTAGCTCCTACGAGCAGTACTTC. Protein: CASSEGTGTSSYEQYF.